This TCR beta chain originates from a study of regulatory T cells in long-lasting Graves disease. Germline V CDR1 and CDR2: MDHEN, SYDVKM. The CDR3 has 11 amino acids. Indicated time point: newly diagnosed GD, antithyroid drugs for less than 3 months. Extracted PBMC RNA gave rise to the TCR library. Collection of peripheral blood (nine milliliters) was done using EDTA tubes. This clonotype has a count of ten or more. Its specificity is unknown. General study results and limits: The number of shared public clonotypes was higher in persistent patients (2,741) than new patients (approximately 1,000).

Sequencing libraries for TCR beta were prepared with iRepertoire HTBI primers and Arm-PCR of CDR3 regions. TCRdb ran MiXCR on the multiplex PCR reads and lists one entry per CDR3 protein. The sample holds about 220,000 distinct CDR3 sequences, roughly a fifth seen once. The same specimen was also included in a second study, on T cells in Graves' hyperthyroidism and ophthalmopathy. That paper adds: HTBI primers were used for first-round RT-PCR of the TCR CDR3.

This clonotype originated in a woman aged 25 to 39 with Graves disease. The V call is TRBV28, the J call TRBJ1-2; no reliable D call. Sequenced here: peripheral blood mononuclear cells (PBMCs), sampled at new diagnosis, from a patient treated with antithyroid drugs. The CDR3 protein is CAAGRLDGYTF. In DNA, the CDR3 is TGTGCTGCGGGCAGGTTGGATGGCTACACCTTC.